Below are 18 T cell receptor beta chains sequenced from a single sample in a study of cytomegalovirus exposure and HLA in healthy donors. Vbeta (60) and Jbeta (13) primers were used in the PCR. The table came from immunoSEQ multiplex PCR; TCRdb's copy has only in-frame clones and leaves some out. Of tens of thousands of clones in the sample, around 70% are singletons; the top ten hold about 3.2%. Sequencing input: PBMCs. These receptors originate from a man between 18 and 29 years old in good health and CMV-seronegative.

The V call is TRBV27, the J call TRBJ1-5; 11 bases are shared with TRBD1. The V segment lost 3 bases and the J segment 7 bases; nucleotides outside the gene matches: 5. This CDR3 is built from 15 residues. Germline V gene sequence: CDR1 MNHEY, CDR2 SMNVEV (reference sequence). CDR3 amino acids: CASSFTRTGGQPQHF. As DNA, the CDR3 is TGTGCCAGCAGTTTTACCAGGACAGGGGGCCAGCCCCAGCATTTT.

This clone was observed a single time. J is TRBJ2-7 and V is TRBV6-5; 14 nucleotides agree with TRBD2. This CDR3 region has 15 residues. The ends lost 6 bases at V and 6 bases at J; junction bases unmatched: 7. Germline V gene data show CDR1 as MNHEY and CDR2 as SVGAGI. CDR3 protein: CASRLGGLAGVEQYF. Here the CDR3 DNA reads TGTGCCAGCAGACTGGGGGGACTAGCGGGAGTCGAGCAGTACTTC.

This clone has just one count. V and J are TRBV6-4 and TRBJ2-1; 13 bases align to TRBD2. Unmatched junction bases numbered 6, after V lost 6 bases and J lost 7 bases. The CDR3 consists of 15 residues. CDR1 is MRHNA, CDR2 SNTAGT, per germline. The CDR3 here is CASSQLAGGPNEQFF. CDR3 coding DNA: TGTGCCAGCAGCCAACTAGCGGGAGGGCCTAATGAGCAGTTCTTC.

CDR3 DNA: TGTGCCAGCAGCTTCGCAGGGGGCCACGAGCAGTACTTC. It specifies CASSFAGGHEQYF. The chain carries TRBV5-6 and TRBJ2-7; 8 bases map to TRBD1. CDR3 size: 13 residues. Germline V lookup: CDR1 SGHDT, CDR2 YYEEEE. The V and J ends lost 2 bases and 5 bases, in that order; junction bases with no gene match: 3.

This clone came up a few times. V gene TRBV29-1 combines with J gene TRBJ1-4; a weak D match, TRBD1 (6 bases). V was pared by 6 bases and J by 7 bases, with 15 bases between. This CDR3 contains 13 residues. The germline CDR1 and CDR2 sequences are SQVTM and ANQGSEA. The CDR3 reads CSVGTGRAEKLFF. CDR3 bases: TGCAGCGTGGGAACAGGGAGGGCTGAAAAACTGTTTTTT.

This sequence joins TRBV7-3 and TRBJ2-3; the D gene is possibly TRBD2 (5 bases). In germline, CDR1 is SGHTA, CDR2 FQGTGA. The CDR3 extends over 14 amino acids. Trimming removed 5 bases at V and 2 bases at J, with 11 bases between. The CDR3 DNA follows: TGTGCCAGCAGCCTTGGACTTGCCACAGATACGCAGTATTTT. It codes for CASSLGLATDTQYF.

V usage is TRBV6-5 and J usage is TRBJ2-3; a possible D gene is TRBD2 (5 bases). Germline V gene lookup returns CDR1 MNHEY and CDR2 SVGAGI. This CDR3 region has 13 residues. The V gene lost 5 bases and the J gene lost 2 bases, with 8 bases spanning the gap. CDR3 DNA sequence: TGTGCCAGCAGTAGGACTTTCACAGATACGCAGTATTTT. It is translated as CASSRTFTDTQYF.

The chain joins TRBV5-4 to TRBJ2-6, with a weak D call TRBD1 (5 bases). The CDR3 consists of 18 residues. Trimming shortened V by 0 bases and J by 2 bases, and 15 bases separated the two germline ends. CDR1 is SGHNT, CDR2 YYREEE, per germline (reference sequence). The DNA of the CDR3 is TGTGCCAGCAGCTTGGGGGGCGGCAGGACGGCTGGGGCCAACGTCCTGACTTTC. It specifies CASSLGGGRTAGANVLTF.

The chain is built from TRBV5-6 and TRBJ1-2, with D maybe TRBD1 (6 bases). CDR3 length: 13 amino acids. Germline-derived CDR1 and CDR2 are SGHDT and YYEEEE. V was clipped by 4 bases and J by 4 bases, with 11 bases between them. The CDR3 loop is CASSRTDLYGYTF. CDR3 nucleotide sequence: TGTGCCAGCAGCCGGACAGACCTCTATGGCTACACCTTC.

The count of this clone is one. This rearrangement joins TRBV28 to TRBJ2-1; D might be TRBD2 (5 bases). From germline, CDR1 is MDHEN and CDR2 SYDVKM. Trimming removed 1 base at V and 10 bases at J, with 11 bases between. The CDR3 is made up of 13 amino acids. The CDR3 region has the DNA TGTGCCAGCAGTTTATTAATTTGGGAGGAGCAGTTCTTC. Its protein product is CASSLLIWEEQFF. The full variable domain, completed using reference TRBV28 and TRBJ2-1, is DVKVTQSSRYLVKRTGEKVFLECVQDMDHENMFWYRQDPGLGLRLIYFSYDVKMKEKGDIPEGYSVSREKKERFSLILESASTNQTSMYLCASSLLIWEEQFFGPGTRLTVL.

The V gene is TRBV7-9, the J gene TRBJ2-7; 8 bases map to TRBD2. The CDR3 length is 13 residues. In germline, CDR1 is SEHNR, CDR2 FQNEAQ (reference sequence). V lost 5 bases and J lost 2; bases outside the gene matches: 2. CDR3 in DNA: TGTGCCAGCAGCAAGGGACTAGCCTACGAGCAGTACTTC. Translation: CASSKGLAYEQYF.

This chain connects TRBV5-4 to TRBJ1-4; D gene ambiguous. Germline V gene sequence: CDR1 SGHNT, CDR2 YYREEE (reference sequence). This CDR3 has 13 residues. V was trimmed by 1 base and J by 8 bases, leaving 9 bases between them. The DNA of the CDR3 is TGTGCCAGCAGCTTGATACCGGGAGAAAAACTGTTTTTT. As protein: CASSLIPGEKLFF.

This chain links TRBV9 with TRBJ2-5, with 10 bases that match TRBD2. The V gene's germline CDR1 is SGDLS and CDR2 YYNGEE. The CDR3 is 19 amino acids. The junction had 16 bases not matched to a gene; V was cut back by 3 bases and J by 2 bases. CDR3 in amino acids: CASSDGTSETTRLQETQYF. The DNA for the CDR3 is TGTGCCAGCAGCGACGGGACTAGCGAGACCACAAGGCTTCAAGAGACCCAGTACTTC.

The chain carries TRBV4-3 and TRBJ2-5; no definite D call. This CDR3 has 18 amino acids. Looked up from germline, CDR1 is LGHNA and CDR2 is YSLEER. The germline V and J ends were trimmed by 1 base and 7 bases, with 25 bases remaining between them. The CDR3 spells CASSQAVLGSGQIGTQYF. The DNA for the CDR3 is TGCGCCAGCAGCCAAGCGGTTCTCGGATCAGGTCAGATAGGGACCCAGTACTTC.

V gene TRBV10-3 combines with J gene TRBJ1-5; 10 nucleotides match TRBD1. Trimming at V came to 3 bases and at J to 6 bases, leaving 5 bases not matched to a gene. CDR1 is ENHRY, CDR2 SYGVKD, per germline. The CDR3 is 15 amino acids. DNA for the CDR3: TGTGCCATCAGTGAAGGGACAGGGGTAGGTCAGCCCCAGCATTTT. It yields the protein CAISEGTGVGQPQHF.

This clone has only one observation. The rearrangement joins TRBV4-1 to TRBJ2-7, with 11 nucleotides matching TRBD1. From germline, CDR1 is MGHRA and CDR2 YSYEKL. The J segment lost 2 bases and the V segment lost 3 bases, leaving 3 bases of the junction unmatched. The CDR3 covers 15 residues. This CDR3 reads CASSQDRGPPYEQYF. CDR3 nucleotides: TGCGCCAGCAGCCAGGACAGGGGGCCTCCCTACGAGCAGTACTTC.

The chain has TRBV7-2 and TRBJ2-1; D not resolved. V was cut by 3 bases and J by 7 bases, with 4 bases left in between. CDR3 length: 11 amino acids. From germline, CDR1 is SGHTA and CDR2 FQGNSA. The CDR3 spells CASSFENEQFF. CDR3 bases: TGTGCCAGCAGCTTTGAGAATGAGCAGTTCTTC.

The rearrangement joins TRBV4-3 to TRBJ2-7; weak D call: TRBD1 (5 bases). V was cut by 0 bases and J by 1 base, with 10 bases left in between. The CDR3 loop spans 15 amino acids. CDR1 and CDR2 from the germline V gene are LGHNA and YSLEER. The DNA of the CDR3 is TGCGCCAGCAGCCAAGACGGCAGGGTTTCCTACGAGCAGTACTTC. Its protein product is CASSQDGRVSYEQYF.